This TCR beta chain was found in a study of neurological immune-mediated disorders. Documented time point: longitudinal time-point 2. TCRdb passed the 5' RACE reads through MiXCR, listing each CDR3 protein once. Among 65,000 to 95,000 distinct CDR3 sequences, 5% to 6% were seen once, and the ten largest hold 7.9%. This clonotype was obtained from a woman aged 55-75 years with multiple sclerosis. Sequencing was performed on PBMCs.

Here the CDR3 reads CASSMGPTRVTGELFF. CDR3 nucleotides: TGTGCCAGTAGTATGGGGCCAACCCGAGTCACCGGGGAGCTGTTTTTT. This sequence joins TRBV19 and TRBJ2-2, with D possibly being TRBD1 (5 bases). Per the germline V gene, CDR1 is LNHDA and CDR2 is SQIVND (reference sequence). V lost 3 bases to trimming and J lost 4 bases, with 15 bases between them. The CDR3 covers 16 residues.